These 3 T cell receptor beta chains came from one sample sequenced in a study of identifying expanded T cells in peripheral blood. Some clones are missing from TCRdb's copy, which holds only in-frame ones; the method was immunoSEQ multiplex PCR. The sample holds fewer than 85,000 clones, about four fifths seen once. Material: blood. These TCRs come from a person between 18 and 75 years old in good health.

In this sample, this clone turned up once. The chain couples TRBV10-3 to TRBJ1-5, with 10 positions matching TRBD1. V lost 10 bases, J lost 4 bases, and 7 bases stayed unmatched. CDR3 size: 14 residues. The germline CDR1 and CDR2 sequences are ENHRY and SYGVKD. This CDR3 is CATTDRGANQPQHF. DNA of the CDR3: TGTGCCACCACGGACAGGGGGGCGAATCAGCCCCAGCATTTT.

The chain joins TRBV7-2 to TRBJ1-2; 10 bases line up with TRBD1. V shed 5 bases and J 6 bases; nucleotides not matched to a gene: 6. This CDR3 spans 14 amino acids. Germline V gives CDR1 SGHTA, CDR2 FQGNSA. As DNA, the CDR3 is TGTGCCAGCAGCAGGGGGACAGGGGCCGATGGCTACACCTTC. It specifies CASSRGTGADGYTF.

J is TRBJ2-7 and V is TRBV29-1; 9 bases map to TRBD2. CDR1 is SQVTM, CDR2 ANQGSEA, per germline. V lost 6 bases and J lost 6; bases outside the gene matches: 9. The CDR3 sequence is 13 residues long. The CDR3 bases are TGCAGCGTCGATACGGGACTAGCAGTCGAGCAGTACTTC. It encodes CSVDTGLAVEQYF.